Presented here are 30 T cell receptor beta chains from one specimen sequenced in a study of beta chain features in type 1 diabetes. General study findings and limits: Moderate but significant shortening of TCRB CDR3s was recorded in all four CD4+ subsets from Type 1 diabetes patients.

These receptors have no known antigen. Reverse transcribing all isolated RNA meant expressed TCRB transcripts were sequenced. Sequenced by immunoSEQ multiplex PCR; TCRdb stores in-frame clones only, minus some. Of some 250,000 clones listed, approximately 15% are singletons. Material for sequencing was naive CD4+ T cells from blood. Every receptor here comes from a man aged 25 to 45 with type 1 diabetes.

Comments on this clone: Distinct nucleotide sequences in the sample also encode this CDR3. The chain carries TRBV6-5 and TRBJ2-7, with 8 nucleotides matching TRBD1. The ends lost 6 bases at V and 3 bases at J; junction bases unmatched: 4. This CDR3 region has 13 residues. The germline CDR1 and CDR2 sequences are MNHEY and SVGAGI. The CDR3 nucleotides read TGTGCCAGCAGACGCACAGGGGGCTACGAGCAGTACTTC. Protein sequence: CASRRTGGYEQYF.

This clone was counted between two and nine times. CDR3 amino acids: CASSAGWTDTDTQYF. For the CDR3, the DNA is TGTGCCAGCAGCGCCGGGTGGACGGACACGGATACGCAGTATTTT. The rearrangement joins TRBV7-9 to TRBJ2-3, with D possibly being TRBD1 (5 bases). V lost 5 bases, J lost 6 bases, and 18 bases lay in between. Germline CDR1 reads SEHNR; CDR2 reads FQNEAQ (reference sequence). The length of the CDR3 is 15 residues. The variable domain in full, completed from reference TRBV7-9 and TRBJ2-3, reads DTGVSQNPRHKITKRGQNVTFRCDPISEHNRLYWYRQTLGQGPEFLTYFQNEAQLEKSRLLSDRFSAERPKGSFSTLEIQRTEQGDSAMYLCASSAGWTDTDTQYFGPGTRLTVL.

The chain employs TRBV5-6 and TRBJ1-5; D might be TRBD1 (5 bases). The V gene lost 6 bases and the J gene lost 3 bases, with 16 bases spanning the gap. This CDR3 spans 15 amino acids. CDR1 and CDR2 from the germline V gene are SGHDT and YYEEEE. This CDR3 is CASTRRQTFNQPQHF. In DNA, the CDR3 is TGTGCCAGCACGCGCAGACAGACCTTCAATCAGCCCCAGCATTTT.

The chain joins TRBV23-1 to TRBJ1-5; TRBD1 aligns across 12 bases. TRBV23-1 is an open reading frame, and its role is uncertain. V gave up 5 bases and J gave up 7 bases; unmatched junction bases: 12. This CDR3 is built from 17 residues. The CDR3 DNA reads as TGCGCCAGCAGTGCACCGGGACAGGGGGCGGGTCCGCAGCCCCAGCATTTT. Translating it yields CASSAPGQGAGPQPQHF.

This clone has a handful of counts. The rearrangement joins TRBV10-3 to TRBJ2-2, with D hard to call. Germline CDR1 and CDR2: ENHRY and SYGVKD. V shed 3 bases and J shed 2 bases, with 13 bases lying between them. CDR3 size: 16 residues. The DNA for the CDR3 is TGTGCCATCAGTGAACTACCTGGAGATAACACCGGGGAGCTGTTTTTT. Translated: CAISELPGDNTGELFF.

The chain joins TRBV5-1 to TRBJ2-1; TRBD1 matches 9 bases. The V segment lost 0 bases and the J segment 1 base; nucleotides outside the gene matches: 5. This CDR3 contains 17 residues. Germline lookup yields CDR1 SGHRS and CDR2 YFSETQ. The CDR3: CASSLVVTGGSYNEQFF. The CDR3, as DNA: TGCGCCAGCAGCTTGGTAGTGACAGGGGGATCCTACAATGAGCAGTTCTTC.

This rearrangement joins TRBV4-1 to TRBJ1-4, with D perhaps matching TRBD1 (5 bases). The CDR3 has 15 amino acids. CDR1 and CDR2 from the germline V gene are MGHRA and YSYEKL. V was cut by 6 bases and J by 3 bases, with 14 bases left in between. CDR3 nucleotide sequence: TGCGCCAGCAGATTTGCTGGGGCCCCTAATGAAAAACTGTTTTTT. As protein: CASRFAGAPNEKLFF.

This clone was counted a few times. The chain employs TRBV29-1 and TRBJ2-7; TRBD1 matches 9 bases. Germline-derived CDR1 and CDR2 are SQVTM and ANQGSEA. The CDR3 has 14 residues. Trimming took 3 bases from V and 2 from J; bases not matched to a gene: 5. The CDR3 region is CSVEGTGRPYEQYF. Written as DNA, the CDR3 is TGCAGCGTTGAGGGGACAGGGCGTCCCTACGAGCAGTACTTC.

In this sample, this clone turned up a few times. CDR3 in amino acids: CASSERQGWNEQYF. In DNA, the CDR3 is TGTGCCAGCAGTGAACGGCAGGGGTGGAACGAGCAGTACTTC. The chain links TRBV2 to TRBJ2-7; a weak D match, TRBD1 (6 bases). Germline loops: CDR1 SNHLY, CDR2 FYNNEI. This CDR3 region has 14 residues. Trimming pared 2 bases from V and 5 bases from J, leaving 13 bases between.

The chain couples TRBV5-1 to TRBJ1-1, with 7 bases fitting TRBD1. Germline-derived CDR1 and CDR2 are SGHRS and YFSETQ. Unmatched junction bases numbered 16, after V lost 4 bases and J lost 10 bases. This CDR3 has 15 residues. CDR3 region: CASSKVPGTEPLAFF. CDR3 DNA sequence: TGCGCCAGCAGCAAGGTACCCGGGACAGAACCACTAGCTTTCTTT.

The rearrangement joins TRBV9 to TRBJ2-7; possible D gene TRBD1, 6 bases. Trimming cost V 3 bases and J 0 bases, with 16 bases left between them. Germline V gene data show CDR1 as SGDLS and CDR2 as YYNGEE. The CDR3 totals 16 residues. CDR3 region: CASSGRSGTTSYEQYF. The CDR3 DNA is TGTGCCAGCAGCGGACGATCCGGGACAACCTCCTACGAGCAGTACTTC.

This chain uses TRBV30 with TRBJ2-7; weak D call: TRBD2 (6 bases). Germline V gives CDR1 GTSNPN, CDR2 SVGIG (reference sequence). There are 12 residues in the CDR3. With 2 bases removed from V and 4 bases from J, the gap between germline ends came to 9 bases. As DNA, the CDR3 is TGTGCCTGGAGTATTCGGGGGTACGAGCAGTACTTC. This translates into CAWSIRGYEQYF.

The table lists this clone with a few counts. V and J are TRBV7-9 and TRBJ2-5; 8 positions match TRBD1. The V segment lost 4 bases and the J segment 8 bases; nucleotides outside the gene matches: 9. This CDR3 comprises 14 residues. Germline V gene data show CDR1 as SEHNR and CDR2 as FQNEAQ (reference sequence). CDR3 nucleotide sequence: TGTGCCAGCAGCTCACAGGGGGACGCGGTCACCCAGTACTTC. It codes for CASSSQGDAVTQYF.

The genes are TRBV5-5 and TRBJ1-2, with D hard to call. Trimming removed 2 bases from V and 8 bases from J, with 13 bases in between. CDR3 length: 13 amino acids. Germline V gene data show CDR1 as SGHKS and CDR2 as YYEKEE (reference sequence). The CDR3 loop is CASSFLLSEGYTF. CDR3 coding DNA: TGTGCCAGCAGCTTTCTCCTCTCGGAGGGCTACACCTTC.

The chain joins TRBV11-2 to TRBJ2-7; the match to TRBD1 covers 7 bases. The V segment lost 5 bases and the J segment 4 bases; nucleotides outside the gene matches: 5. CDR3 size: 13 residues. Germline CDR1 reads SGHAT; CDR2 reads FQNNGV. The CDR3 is CASSAQGWYEQYF. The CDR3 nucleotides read TGTGCCAGCAGCGCACAGGGGTGGTACGAGCAGTACTTC.

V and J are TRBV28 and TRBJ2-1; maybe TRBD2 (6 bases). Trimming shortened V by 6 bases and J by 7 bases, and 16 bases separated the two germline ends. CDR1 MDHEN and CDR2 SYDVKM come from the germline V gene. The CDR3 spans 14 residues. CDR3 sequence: CASRDGGSGNEQFF. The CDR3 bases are TGTGCCAGCAGAGACGGAGGGTCTGGGAATGAGCAGTTCTTC.

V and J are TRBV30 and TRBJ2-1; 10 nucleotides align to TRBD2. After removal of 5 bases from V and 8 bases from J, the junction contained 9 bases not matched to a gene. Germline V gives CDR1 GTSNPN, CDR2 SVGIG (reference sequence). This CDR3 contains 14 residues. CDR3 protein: CAWATSGVYDEQFF. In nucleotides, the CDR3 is TGTGCCTGGGCTACTAGCGGGGTTTATGATGAGCAGTTCTTC.

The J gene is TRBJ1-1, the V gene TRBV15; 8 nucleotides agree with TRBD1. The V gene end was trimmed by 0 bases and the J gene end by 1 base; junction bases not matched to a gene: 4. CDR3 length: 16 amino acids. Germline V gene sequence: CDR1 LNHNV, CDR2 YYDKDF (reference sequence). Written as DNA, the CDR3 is TGTGCCACCAGCAGAGAGTCAGGGGGCTGGAACACTGAAGCTTTCTTT. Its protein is CATSRESGGWNTEAFF.

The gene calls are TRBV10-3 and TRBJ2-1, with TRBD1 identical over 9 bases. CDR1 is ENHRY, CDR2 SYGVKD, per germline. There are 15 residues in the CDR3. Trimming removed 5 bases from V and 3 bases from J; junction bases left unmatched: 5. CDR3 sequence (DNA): TGTGCCATCAGTTTGGACAGGGGAAGCTACAATGAGCAGTTCTTC. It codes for CAISLDRGSYNEQFF.

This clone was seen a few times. The CDR3 nucleotides are TGTGCCTGGAGCGGGGTCACCGGGGAGCTGTTTTTT. Amino acids: CAWSGVTGELFF. This rearrangement joins TRBV30 to TRBJ2-2; tentatively, D is TRBD2 (5 bases). Trimming left V 3 bases short and J 4 bases short, with 6 bases between. CDR1 GTSNPN and CDR2 SVGIG come from the germline V gene (reference sequence). The CDR3 is 12 amino acids.

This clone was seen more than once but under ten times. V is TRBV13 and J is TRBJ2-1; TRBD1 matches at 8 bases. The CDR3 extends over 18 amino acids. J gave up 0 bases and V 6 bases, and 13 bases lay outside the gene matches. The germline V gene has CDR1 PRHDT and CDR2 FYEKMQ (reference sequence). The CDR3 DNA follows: TGTGCCAGCAGGCAGGGGGCCCACCGGTCGGGCTCCTACAATGAGCAGTTCTTC. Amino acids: CASRQGAHRSGSYNEQFF.

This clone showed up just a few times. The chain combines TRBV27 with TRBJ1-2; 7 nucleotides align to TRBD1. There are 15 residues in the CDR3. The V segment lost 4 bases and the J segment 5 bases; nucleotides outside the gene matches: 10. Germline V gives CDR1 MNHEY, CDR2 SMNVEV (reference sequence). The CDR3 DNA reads TGTGCCAGCAGTTCTGAGGGGGCGCCGGGATATGGCTACACCTTC. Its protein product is CASSSEGAPGYGYTF.

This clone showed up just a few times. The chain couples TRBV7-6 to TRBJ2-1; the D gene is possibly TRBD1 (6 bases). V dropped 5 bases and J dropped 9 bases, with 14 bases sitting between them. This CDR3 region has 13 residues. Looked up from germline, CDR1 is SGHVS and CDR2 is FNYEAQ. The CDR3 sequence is CASSGTGSGEQFF. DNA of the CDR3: TGTGCCAGCAGCGGTACAGGGTCCGGTGAGCAGTTCTTC.

This CDR3 reads CASSPTGTNTEAFF. CDR3 nucleotides: TGTGCCAGCAGCCCCACAGGGACGAACACTGAAGCTTTCTTT. The chain recombines TRBV5-4 with TRBJ1-1; weak D call: TRBD1 (6 bases). V was pared by 4 bases and J by 1 base, with 11 bases between. From germline, CDR1 is SGHNT and CDR2 YYREEE (reference sequence). This CDR3 is built from 14 residues. Full variable domain (rest looked up from reference TRBV5-4 and TRBJ1-1): ETGVTQSPTHLIKTRGQQVTLRCSSQSGHNTVSWYQQALGQGPQFIFQYYREEENGRGNFPPRFSGLQFPNYSSELNVNALELDDSALYLCASSPTGTNTEAFFGQGTRLTVV.

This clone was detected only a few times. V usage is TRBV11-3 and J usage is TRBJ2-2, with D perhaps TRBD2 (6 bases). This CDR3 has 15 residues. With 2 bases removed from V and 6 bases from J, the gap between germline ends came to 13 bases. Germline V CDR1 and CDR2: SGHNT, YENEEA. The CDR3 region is CASSLNAGIPGELFF. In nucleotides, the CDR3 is TGTGCCAGCAGCTTAAATGCGGGGATTCCCGGGGAGCTGTTTTTT.

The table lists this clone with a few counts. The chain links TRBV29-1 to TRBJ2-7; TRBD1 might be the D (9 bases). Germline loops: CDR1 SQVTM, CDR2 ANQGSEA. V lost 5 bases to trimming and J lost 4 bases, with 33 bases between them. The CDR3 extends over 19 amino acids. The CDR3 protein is CSVRLGGQGHSGIRYEQYF. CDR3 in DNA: TGCAGCGTTCGTCTTGGGGGACAGGGACATAGCGGGATTCGATACGAGCAGTACTTC.

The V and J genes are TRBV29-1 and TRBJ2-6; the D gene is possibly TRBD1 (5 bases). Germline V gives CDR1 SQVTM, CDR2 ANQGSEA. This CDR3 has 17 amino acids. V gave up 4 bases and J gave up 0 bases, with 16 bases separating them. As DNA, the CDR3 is TGCAGCGTTGGGCAGGGTCTTCTTAGCTCTGGGGCCAACGTCCTGACTTTC. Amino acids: CSVGQGLLSSGANVLTF.

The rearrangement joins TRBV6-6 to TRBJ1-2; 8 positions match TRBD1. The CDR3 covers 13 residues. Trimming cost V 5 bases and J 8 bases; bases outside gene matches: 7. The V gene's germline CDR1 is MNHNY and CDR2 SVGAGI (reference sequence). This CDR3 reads CASSTDRVKGYTF. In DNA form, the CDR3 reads TGTGCCAGCAGTACGGACAGGGTGAAAGGCTACACCTTC.

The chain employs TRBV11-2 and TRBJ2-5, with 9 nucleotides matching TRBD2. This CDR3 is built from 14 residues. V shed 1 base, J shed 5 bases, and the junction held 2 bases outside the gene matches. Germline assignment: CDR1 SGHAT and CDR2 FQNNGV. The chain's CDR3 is CASSLGTSVETQYF. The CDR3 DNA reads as TGTGCCAGCAGCTTAGGGACTAGCGTTGAGACCCAGTACTTC.

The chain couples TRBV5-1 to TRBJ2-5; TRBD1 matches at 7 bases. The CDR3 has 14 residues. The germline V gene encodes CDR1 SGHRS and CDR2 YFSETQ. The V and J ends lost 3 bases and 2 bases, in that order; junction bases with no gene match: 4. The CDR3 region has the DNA TGCGCCAGCAGCTCGACAGGGATTCAAGAGACCCAGTACTTC. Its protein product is CASSSTGIQETQYF.